The 10 T cell receptor beta chains presented below share a single source sample, sequenced in a study of vaccination and CD4 T cells after COVID-19. Treatment: approximately 9-day PBMC culture with coronavirus spike peptide pools or control peptides (ViraFEST assay). No antigen has been identified for these receptors. Cultured CD4+ T cell DNA underwent sequencing with the Oncomine TCR Beta short-read assay. TCRdb itself ran the PCR reads through MiXCR, one entry per CDR3 protein. The data contain around 19,000 distinct CDR3 sequences, about two fifths of them singletons. The sample consisted of CD4+ T cells from blood, cultured in vitro, taken before SARS-CoV-2 vaccination. The receptors shown here come from a human donor who had recovered from COVID-19.

The J gene is TRBJ1-6, the V gene TRBV6-2 or TRBV6-3, with 8 positions matching TRBD1. CDR3 length equals 19 residues. Germline CDR1 and CDR2: MNHEY and SVGEGT. Trimming at V came to 4 bases and at J to 0 bases, leaving 11 bases not matched to a gene. CDR3 DNA: TGTGCCAGCAGTTCAAACAGGGGGTACAAAAGCTCCTATAATTCACCCCTCCACTTT. Protein product: CASSSNRGYKSSYNSPLHF.

This chain connects TRBV20-1 to TRBJ1-1; D unclear. V lost 5 bases and J 0 bases, leaving 4 bases between the germline ends. This CDR3 is 11 amino acids long. CDR1 is DFQATT, CDR2 SNEGSKA, per germline (reference sequence). DNA for the CDR3: TGCAGTGCTCTCGTGAACACTGAAGCTTTCTTT. Translation gives CSALVNTEAFF.

The V gene is TRBV6-1, the J gene TRBJ1-3; D remains unclear. Looked up from germline, CDR1 is MNHNS and CDR2 is SASEGT. The CDR3 runs 13 residues. V was trimmed by 7 bases and J by 8 bases, leaving 15 bases between them. The CDR3 nucleotides read TGTGCCAGCAATCCTGGACCTGGGGACACCATATATTTT. It translates to CASNPGPGDTIYF.

The chain joins TRBV29-1 to TRBJ1-1, with a weak D call TRBD1 (6 bases). The CDR3 runs 14 residues. Germline V gives CDR1 SQVTM, CDR2 ANQGSEA. Between the trimmed V and J ends, which lost 3 bases and 4 bases, there was a span of 15 bases. CDR3 sequence (DNA): TGCAGCGTTGATAGCGGCAGGGGAAGCACTGAAGCTTTCTTT. It yields the protein CSVDSGRGSTEAFF.

The rearrangement uses TRBV6-1 and TRBJ1-5, with D possibly matching TRBD1 (6 bases). The germline V and J ends were trimmed by 3 bases and 6 bases, with 15 bases remaining between them. CDR3 size: 15 residues. Germline V gene data show CDR1 as MNHNS and CDR2 as SASEGT. The CDR3 protein is CASSDGGRWSQPQHF. For the CDR3, the DNA is TGTGCCAGCAGTGATGGGGGCAGATGGAGTCAGCCCCAGCATTTT.

The CDR3 DNA reads as TGTGCCAGCAGTTTTTTGAACACCGGGGAGCTGTTTTTT. This encodes CASSFLNTGELFF. The gene calls are TRBV6-5 and TRBJ2-2; D remains ambiguous. V was shortened by 4 bases and J by 1 base, with 4 bases between the two germline ends. The CDR3 is 13 residues long. Germline assignment: CDR1 MNHEY and CDR2 SVGAGI.

The sample holds a few counts of this clonotype. The rearrangement uses TRBV7-9 and TRBJ1-1; the D is unclear. Germline V gives CDR1 SEHNR, CDR2 FQNEAQ (reference sequence). The CDR3 loop spans 11 amino acids. V was shortened by 5 bases and J by 6 bases, with 7 bases between the two germline ends. CDR3 bases: TGTGCCAGCAGCGTGAGCCCTGAAGCTTTCTTT. This sequence encodes CASSVSPEAFF.

This clonotype was seen a few times. The chain joins TRBV6-5 to TRBJ2-5; D unresolved. Trimming shortened V by 4 bases and J by 9 bases, and 18 bases separated the two germline ends. The CDR3 runs 14 residues. The germline CDR1 and CDR2 sequences are MNHEY and SVGAGI. CDR3 in amino acids: CASSSGIPVMAQYF. Written as DNA, the CDR3 is TGTGCCAGCAGTTCGGGTATTCCCGTGATGGCCCAGTACTTC.

The chain links TRBV27 to TRBJ1-2; a weak D match, TRBD1 (6 bases). Germline CDR1 is MNHEY and CDR2 is SMNVEV (reference sequence). Between the trimmed V and J ends, which lost 5 bases and 5 bases, there was a span of 18 bases. CDR3 length: 15 residues. The CDR3 spells CASSPRRTEYYGYTF. The CDR3 nucleotides are TGTGCCAGCAGTCCACGGAGGACAGAATATTATGGCTACACCTTC.

The chain links TRBV12-3 or TRBV12-4 to TRBJ1-5, with D possibly TRBD1 on 5 matching bases. The CDR3 runs to 12 residues. Trimming removed 7 bases at V and 7 bases at J, with 11 bases between. The CDR3 DNA sequence: TGTGCCAGCACCAGGGAAGGGCAGCCCCAGCATTTT. It encodes CASTREGQPQHF.